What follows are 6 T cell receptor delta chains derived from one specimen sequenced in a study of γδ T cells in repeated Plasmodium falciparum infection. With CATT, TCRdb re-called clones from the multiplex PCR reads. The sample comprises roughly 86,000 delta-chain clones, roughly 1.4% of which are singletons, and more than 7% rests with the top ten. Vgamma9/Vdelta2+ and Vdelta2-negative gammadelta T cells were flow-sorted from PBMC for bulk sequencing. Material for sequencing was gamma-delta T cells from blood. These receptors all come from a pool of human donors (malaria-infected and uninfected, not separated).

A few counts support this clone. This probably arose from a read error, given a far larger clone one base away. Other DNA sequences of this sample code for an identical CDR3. Written as DNA, the CDR3 is TGCGCCTGTGACCTACTGGGGGCTCCCTCCTTACCGGGAGTACTCATCTTT. Translation gives CACDLLGAPSLPGVLIF. V is TRDV2 and J is TRDJ1; 8 bases are a match to TRDD3. The J gene, missing from TCRdb, was assigned here through DNA to germline matching. The V gene's germline CDR1 is GEAIGNYY and CDR2 EKD. The CDR3 covers 17 residues.

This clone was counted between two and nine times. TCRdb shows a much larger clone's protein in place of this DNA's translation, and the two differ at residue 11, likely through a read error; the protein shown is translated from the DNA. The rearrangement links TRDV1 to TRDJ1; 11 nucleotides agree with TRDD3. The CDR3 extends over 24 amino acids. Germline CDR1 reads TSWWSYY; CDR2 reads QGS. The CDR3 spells CALGECPLLFPRSTLLGDKYKLIF. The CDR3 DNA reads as TGTGCTCTTGGGGAATGCCCCCTACTTTTCCCTAGGTCCACATTACTGGGGGATAAATATAAACTCATTTTT.

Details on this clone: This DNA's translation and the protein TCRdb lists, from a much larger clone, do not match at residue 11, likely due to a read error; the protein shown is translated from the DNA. This CDR3 reads CALGEMSRYTGKLIF. DNA of the CDR3: TGTGCTCTTGGGGAAATGTCACGATACACCGGTAAACTCATCTTT. The rearrangement links TRDV1 to TRDJ1, with D maybe TRDD3 (5 bases). The J gene was missing in TCRdb and was found by matching the end of the DNA to germline. This CDR3 comprises 15 residues. Looked up from germline, CDR1 is TSWWSYY and CDR2 is QGS.

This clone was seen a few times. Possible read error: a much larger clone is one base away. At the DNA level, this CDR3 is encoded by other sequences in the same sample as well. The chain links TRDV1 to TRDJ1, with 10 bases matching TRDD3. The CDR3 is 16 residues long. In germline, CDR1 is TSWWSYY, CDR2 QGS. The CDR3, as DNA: TGTGCTCTTGGGGAACTCTGGGGGATAAGTTCCGACAAACTCATCTTT. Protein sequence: CALGELWGISSDKLIF.

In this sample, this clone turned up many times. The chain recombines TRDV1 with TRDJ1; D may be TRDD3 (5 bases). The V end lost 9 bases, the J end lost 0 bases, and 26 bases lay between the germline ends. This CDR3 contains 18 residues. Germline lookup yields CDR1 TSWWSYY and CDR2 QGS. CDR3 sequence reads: CALKKGGPPRPYTDKLIF. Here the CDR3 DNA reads TGTGCTCTCAAAAAAGGGGGCCCCCCACGTCCGTACACCGATAAACTCATCTTT.

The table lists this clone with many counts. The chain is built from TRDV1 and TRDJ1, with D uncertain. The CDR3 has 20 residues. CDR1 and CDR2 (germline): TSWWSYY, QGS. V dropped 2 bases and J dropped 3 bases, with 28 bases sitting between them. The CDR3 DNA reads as TGTGCTCTTGGGGAATCGTGGATCTGCTATCCCGCCCTGAGCCCCGATAAACTCATCTTT. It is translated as CALGESWICYPALSPDKLIF.